This TCR beta chain stems from a study of blood T cell repertoires in COVID-19 (TCRdb year 2020). At the level of the whole study: The collaborator samples originated in the United States, Italy and Spain and spanned the acute and convalescent phases of COVID-19. The material from the prospective study consisted of cDNA or gDNA derived from T cells, B-cell-depleted T cells, or PBMCs. Deeply sampled blood TCRbeta repertoires from subjects exposed to, actively infected with, or recovered from COVID-19 were included in the dataset. The repertoires were released in a freely available public database intended as a resource for research on the immune response to SARS-CoV-2. Samples were obtained from the ongoing ImmuneRACE study (first 160 participants) and from 1,200 or so subjects provided by 6 global collaborators. The sample metadata nearly always contained a de-identified subject ID, COVID-19 status, age in years and sex. Where HLA class I and class II types were available, the types were taken from metadata supplied by the sample provider, not from assay-based typing. General conclusions and limits of the study: The quantity of clinical and demographic metadata differed by source and by participant and was supplied without curation.

TCRbeta CDR3 regions were amplified from genomic DNA by means of the immunoSEQ Assay, a bias-controlled multiplex PCR. The authors' analysis ran thus. Nucleated cell counts per sample were estimated from amplification of reference gene primers within the assay. To quantify the absolute abundance of each unique TCRbeta CDR3 rearrangement, sequence reads were collapsed and filtered. For each sample, productive Simpson clonality was calculated as the square root of Simpson's diversity index over productive rearrangements. TCRdb's version of the immuneACCESS table is confined to in-frame rearrangements and falls short of the full clone set. An unresolved V gene accounts for under half of the shortfall where checked; the remainder is of unknown origin. The V and J calls and the clone size are those of that table, but D and trimming were determined from the DNA. The sample contains 300,000 to 350,000 clones, roughly 87% of them found a single time. In total, the top ten clones hold about 8.9% of the sample.

Note on this clone: It lacks a known antigen. Base qualities are not recorded, but no much larger clone differs from it by a single base.

CDR3 length: 13 amino acids, cysteine to phenylalanine. The CDR3 DNA has 39 bases and is translated from base 1. In the prospective study, participants were about 18 to 100 years old, resided in 24 geographic areas of the United States, and were enrolled through a virtual design. In the prospective study, cohorts were assigned on the basis of participant-reported clinical history obtained from a screening survey and a study questionnaire. For ImmuneRACE Cohort 3, a participant was defined as recovered based on two consecutive negative NP/OP PCR tests, clearance by a healthcare professional, or resolution of symptoms. In the prospective study, mobile phlebotomists collected whole blood, serum and a nasopharyngeal or oropharyngeal swab from each participant. Additional blood draws and questionnaires over an approximately 2-month period could optionally be provided by prospective study participants. Prospective study blood samples were shipped either frozen or at room temperature before DNA extraction.

The sequence is built from TRBV21-1 and TRBJ1-5; the table's D call, TRBD1, was not checked against the DNA. TRBV21-1 is a documented pseudogene. The receptor was isolated from a woman younger than 35 who had recovered from COVID-19. Sequenced: PBMCs or T cells enriched from blood (not recorded which). This receptor has the CDR3 CASHRYRNQPQHF. Here is the DNA: TGTGCCAGCCACAGGTACCGCAATCAGCCCCAGCATTTT.